The 30 T cell receptor beta chains presented below share a single source sample, sequenced in a study of Tregs in tolerant kidney transplant recipients. Mixed chimerism was transient after nonmyeloablative marrow transplants from related graft donors. Repertoires were generated with immunoSEQ multiplex PCR, while TCRdb's copy carries only in-frame clones and drops some. In the table there are around 61,000 clones, more than 75% of which are singletons. Material: CD4+ T cells from blood (PBMCs), obtained 6 months after the transplant. The receptors here all came from a human patient who received a combined kidney and bone marrow transplant. The graft donor may have given rise to some T cells.

The J gene is TRBJ2-5, the V gene TRBV30; D is possibly TRBD2 (6 bases). Germline V gene data show CDR1 as GTSNPN and CDR2 as SVGIG (reference sequence). The V end was cut by 1 base, the J end by 3 bases, with 12 bases between. This CDR3 has 14 amino acids. The CDR3 spells CAWSGLAVKETQYF. The CDR3 DNA sequence: TGTGCCTGGAGTGGGTTAGCGGTGAAAGAGACCCAGTACTTC.

The rearrangement links TRBV7-9 to TRBJ2-7; TRBD1 matches 9 bases. In germline, CDR1 is SEHNR, CDR2 FQNEAQ (reference sequence). CDR3 length: 15 residues. Germline trimming cut 1 base from V and 6 bases from J; bases unmatched to any gene: 7. The CDR3 is CASSLDGTGRTEQYF. DNA for the CDR3: TGTGCCAGCAGCTTAGATGGGACAGGGCGTACCGAGCAGTACTTC.

This chain links TRBV6-1 with TRBJ1-1, with D possibly TRBD1 on 6 matching bases. The CDR3 extends over 15 amino acids. V lost 6 bases, J lost 4 bases, and 18 bases lay in between. Germline CDR1 reads MNHNS; CDR2 reads SASEGT. This CDR3 reads CASSPEFRTATEAFF. The CDR3 nucleotides read TGTGCCAGCAGCCCCGAATTTCGGACAGCCACTGAAGCTTTCTTT.

V gene TRBV9 combines with J gene TRBJ1-2; D might be TRBD1 (5 bases). The CDR3 has 14 residues. Trimming left V 1 base short and J 8 bases short, with 15 bases between. Germline V gene lookup returns CDR1 SGDLS and CDR2 YYNGEE. The CDR3 region has the DNA TGTGCCAGCAGCGTAAGCGGGCAGGGTAAGGGCTACACCTTC. This codes for CASSVSGQGKGYTF.

The chain uses TRBV4-3 and TRBJ2-3, with D uncertain. The CDR3 is made up of 14 amino acids. Germline loops: CDR1 LGHNA, CDR2 YSLEER. V lost 4 bases, J lost 5 bases, and 13 bases lay in between. DNA for the CDR3: TGCGCCAGCAGCCGCACGAAACTCGGAGATACGCAGTATTTT. Translating it yields CASSRTKLGDTQYF.

This clone has just a few counts. The chain employs TRBV28 and TRBJ2-7; D is undetermined. V was clipped by 1 base and J by 3 bases, with 4 bases between them. CDR3 length equals 12 residues. Germline CDR1 reads MDHEN; CDR2 reads SYDVKM. The CDR3, as DNA: TGTGCCAGCAGTTTATCCGGCTACGAGCAGTACTTC. It codes for CASSLSGYEQYF.

The CDR3, as DNA: TGTGCCAGCCCTCATCGGGACAGGTGTTCCTACGAGCAGTACTTC. Its translation is CASPHRDRCSYEQYF. This sequence joins TRBV6-4 and TRBJ2-7; 8 nucleotides match TRBD1. The CDR3 spans 15 residues. Losses at the gene ends were 8 bases for V and 1 base for J; bases not matched to a gene: 10. The germline V gene encodes CDR1 MRHNA and CDR2 SNTAGT.

Concerning this clone itself: Additional DNA sequences in this sample encode the identical CDR3. The V call is TRBV5-1, the J call TRBJ1-1; maybe TRBD1 (6 bases). Per germline, CDR1 SGHRS and CDR2 YFSETQ. Trimming removed 0 bases at V and 4 bases at J, with 10 bases between. The CDR3 covers 14 residues. CDR3 region: CASSLAGVGTEAFF. The CDR3 DNA sequence: TGCGCCAGCAGCTTGGCAGGGGTGGGCACTGAAGCTTTCTTT.

The chain recombines TRBV7-3 with TRBJ1-1; TRBD1 matches 10 bases. Germline loops: CDR1 SGHTA, CDR2 FQGTGA. The J segment lost 3 bases and the V segment lost 5 bases, leaving 6 bases of the junction unmatched. The CDR3 is 15 residues long. The CDR3 nucleotides read TGTGCCAGCAGCGCGACGGGGACAGGGGACACTGAAGCTTTCTTT. This translates into CASSATGTGDTEAFF.

V and J are TRBV7-5 and TRBJ2-7; the table's D call, TRBD2, was not checked against the DNA. TRBV7-5 is a pseudogene. This CDR3 has 14 residues. Here the CDR3 DNA reads TGTGTCAGAAGCTCTTTAGCGGGGCTTTACGAGCAGTACTTC. It yields the protein CVRSSLAGLYEQYF.

This chain joins TRBV5-5 and TRBJ2-7; TRBD2 matches at 7 bases. The germline gives CDR1 SGHKS, CDR2 YYEKEE (reference sequence). The CDR3 extends over 15 amino acids. J was trimmed by 3 bases and V by 3 bases; bases with no gene match: 9. For the CDR3, the DNA is TGTGCCAGCAGCTCCCCTGGCGGGAGCAACTACGAGCAGTACTTC. This encodes CASSSPGGSNYEQYF. Looking up the rest from reference TRBV5-5 and TRBJ2-7 gives the full variable domain: DAGVTQSPTHLIKTRGQQVTLRCSPISGHKSVSWYQQVLGQGPQFIFQYYEKEERGRGNFPDRFSARQFPNYSSELNVNALLLGDSALYLCASSSPGGSNYEQYFGPGTRLTVT.

This clone has only one observation. The chain has TRBV27 and TRBJ1-5; D gene unclear. V was trimmed by 4 bases and J by 0 bases, leaving 10 bases between them. CDR1 is MNHEY and CDR2 is SMNVEV in the germline V gene (reference sequence). This CDR3 is 15 amino acids long. In DNA, the CDR3 is TGTGCCAGCAGTTACCGACGAGGTAGCAATCAGCCCCAGCATTTT. Translation gives CASSYRRGSNQPQHF.

This clone has only a few counts. The chain has TRBV30 and TRBJ2-3, with D unresolved. This CDR3 has 11 residues. The germline V and J ends were trimmed by 5 bases and 5 bases, with 8 bases remaining between them. The germline V gene encodes CDR1 GTSNPN and CDR2 SVGIG (reference sequence). The CDR3 DNA follows: TGTGCCTGGGCCCGAGGAGATACGCAGTATTTT. Translated, it gives CAWARGDTQYF.

This chain joins TRBV7-9 and TRBJ2-2; 10 bases map to TRBD1. The length of the CDR3 is 17 residues. Losses at the gene ends were 5 bases for V and 4 bases for J; bases not matched to a gene: 10. In germline, CDR1 is SEHNR, CDR2 FQNEAQ (reference sequence). CDR3 DNA: TGTGCCAGCAGCCTGACCGGGACAGGGGAGTTCACCGGGGAGCTGTTTTTT. It encodes CASSLTGTGEFTGELFF.

There are a few counts of this clone. This chain links TRBV30 with TRBJ1-4; no clear D gene. The CDR3 runs 13 residues. Germline V lookup: CDR1 GTSNPN, CDR2 SVGIG (reference sequence). The V end was cut by 1 base, the J end by 6 bases, with 9 bases between. CDR3 coding DNA: TGTGCCTGGAGTGCGGGGTTGGATGAAAAACTGTTTTTT. Amino acid sequence: CAWSAGLDEKLFF.

This sequence joins TRBV29-1 and TRBJ2-5, with TRBD2 as a possible D gene (7 bases). Germline V gives CDR1 SQVTM, CDR2 ANQGSEA. V was cut by 4 bases and J by 7 bases, with 25 bases left in between. The CDR3 is 16 residues long. The CDR3 sequence: CSVGGGGAGQGGTQYF. The CDR3 region has the DNA TGCAGCGTTGGGGGGGGAGGGGCGGGCCAAGGGGGGACCCAGTACTTC. Supplemented by reference TRBV29-1 and TRBJ2-5, the full variable domain reads SAVISQKPSRDICQRGTSLTIQCQVDSQVTMMFWYRQQPGQSLTLIATANQGSEATYESGFVIDKFPISRPNLTFSTLTVSNMSPEDSSIYLCSVGGGGAGQGGTQYFGPGTRLLVL.

CDR3 nucleotide sequence: TGTGCCAGCAGCTTAGACGGACAGGGCGTGGTGGACGAGCAGTACTTC. Its translation: CASSLDGQGVVDEQYF. The rearrangement joins TRBV5-5 to TRBJ2-7, with TRBD1 matching over 8 bases. The CDR3 consists of 16 residues. Per germline, CDR1 SGHKS and CDR2 YYEKEE (reference sequence). Germline trimming cut 2 bases from V and 5 bases from J; bases unmatched to any gene: 12.

This chain connects TRBV11-2 to TRBJ1-2; a weak D match, TRBD1 (6 bases). V shed 5 bases and J shed 2 bases, with 9 bases lying between them. Germline assignment: CDR1 SGHAT and CDR2 FQNNGV. CDR3 size: 13 residues. DNA for the CDR3: TGTGCCAGCAGCCCGGACAGCAACTATGGCTACACCTTC. Its protein is CASSPDSNYGYTF.

This sequence joins TRBV11-3 and TRBJ2-6, with 7 nucleotides matching TRBD1. The CDR3 covers 17 residues. Losses at the gene ends were 5 bases for V and 0 bases for J; bases not matched to a gene: 7. CDR1 and CDR2 from the germline V gene are SGHNT and YENEEA. The CDR3 here is CASSQDRPSSGANVLTF. DNA for the CDR3: TGTGCCAGCAGCCAGGACAGGCCGAGCTCTGGGGCCAACGTCCTGACTTTC.

This sequence joins TRBV5-1 and TRBJ1-2; TRBD1 matches at 7 bases. CDR3 length: 14 residues. Germline CDR1 is SGHRS and CDR2 is YFSETQ. The junction had 4 bases not matched to a gene; V was cut back by 2 bases and J by 3 bases. The CDR3, as DNA: TGCGCCAGCAGCTTCACAGGGGATTACTATGGCTACACCTTC. Its translation: CASSFTGDYYGYTF.

J is TRBJ2-7 and V is TRBV27, with 7 nucleotides matching TRBD1. With 5 bases clipped from V and 3 bases from J, the junction kept 10 bases outside the gene matches. The CDR3 is 15 residues long. CDR1 MNHEY and CDR2 SMNVEV come from the germline V gene (reference sequence). CDR3 region: CASSLLTGPNYEQYF. The CDR3 nucleotides are TGTGCCAGCAGTCTACTGACAGGGCCAAACTACGAGCAGTACTTC.

J is TRBJ2-5 and V is TRBV4-1; TRBD2 matches at 13 bases. V was pared by 3 bases and J by 1 base, with 5 bases of the junction left unmatched. The CDR3 spans 17 residues. Germline V gene sequence: CDR1 MGHRA, CDR2 YSYEKL. The CDR3 spells CASSQTLAGGPQETQYF. The CDR3 DNA follows: TGCGCCAGCAGCCAGACACTAGCGGGAGGGCCCCAAGAGACCCAGTACTTC.

This clone was seen only once. The rearrangement links TRBV7-3 to TRBJ1-1; D perhaps matches TRBD1 (5 bases). V shed 6 bases and J shed 8 bases, with 19 bases lying between them. CDR3 length equals 14 residues. Germline V gene sequence: CDR1 SGHTA, CDR2 FQGTGA. Here the CDR3 DNA reads TGTGCCAGCAGTTCCGGGACTACGGGTTCGGAAGCTTTCTTT. Its translation is CASSSGTTGSEAFF.

This chain connects TRBV5-1 to TRBJ2-5, with 11 positions matching TRBD2. CDR1 SGHRS and CDR2 YFSETQ come from the germline V gene. The CDR3 spans 18 residues. The V and J ends lost 1 base and 1 base, in that order; junction bases with no gene match: 9. Here the CDR3 reads CASSLRPGTSGLQETQYF. The DNA for the CDR3 is TGCGCCAGCAGCTTGAGACCCGGGACTAGCGGCCTCCAAGAGACCCAGTACTTC.

This chain connects TRBV6-5 to TRBJ2-1; 10 bases are shared with TRBD1. From germline, CDR1 is MNHEY and CDR2 SVGAGI. The CDR3 is 13 amino acids. V shed 10 bases and J 5 bases; nucleotides not matched to a gene: 5. This chain's CDR3 is CAKPGQGNNEQFF. As DNA, the CDR3 is TGTGCCAAGCCGGGACAGGGGAACAATGAGCAGTTCTTC.

The genes are TRBV11-2 and TRBJ2-2; possible D gene TRBD2, 5 bases. Germline loops: CDR1 SGHAT, CDR2 FQNNGV. V lost 4 bases, J lost 5 bases, and 11 bases lay in between. This CDR3 is 14 amino acids long. The CDR3 sequence is CASSWDRETGELFF. CDR3 sequence (DNA): TGTGCCAGCAGCTGGGATCGGGAAACCGGGGAGCTGTTTTTT.

The CDR3 sequence is CASRWDITSYGRVKETQYF. The CDR3 DNA is TGCGCCAGCAGGTGGGACATAACTAGCTACGGGAGGGTTAAGGAGACCCAGTACTTC. The J gene is TRBJ2-5, the V gene TRBV5-1; TRBD2 matches 8 bases. Germline CDR1 reads SGHRS; CDR2 reads YFSETQ. This CDR3 is 19 amino acids long. J lost 5 bases, V lost 5 bases, and 23 bases had no gene match.

The rearrangement joins TRBV6-1 to TRBJ1-1; 8 bases agree with TRBD1. Germline CDR1 MNHNS, CDR2 SASEGT. The CDR3 runs 13 residues. With 6 bases clipped from V and 7 bases from J, the junction kept 7 bases outside the gene matches. The CDR3 loop reads CASSRGQGYEAFF. The CDR3 DNA is TGTGCCAGCAGCAGAGGACAGGGCTATGAAGCTTTCTTT.

The rearrangement links TRBV5-1 to TRBJ2-1; TRBD2 matches at 10 bases. Germline values: CDR1 SGHRS, CDR2 YFSETQ. J gave up 9 bases and V 3 bases, and 9 bases lay outside the gene matches. CDR3 size: 15 residues. Here the CDR3 reads CASSYSGRKGGEQFF. CDR3 coding DNA: TGCGCCAGCAGCTATAGCGGGAGGAAGGGGGGTGAGCAGTTCTTC.

As concerns this clone: This specimen includes other DNA sequences encoding the same CDR3. The genes are TRBV25-1 and TRBJ1-6; 7 bases are a match to TRBD1. Losses at the gene ends were 2 bases for V and 0 bases for J; bases not matched to a gene: 4. CDR3 length: 17 residues. Germline lookup yields CDR1 MGHDK and CDR2 SYGVNS. The CDR3: CASSEKQGSSYNSPLHF. As DNA, the CDR3 is TGTGCCAGCAGTGAAAAACAGGGGAGCTCCTATAATTCACCCCTCCACTTT. Full variable domain (rest looked up from reference TRBV25-1 and TRBJ1-6): EADIYQTPRYLVIGTGKKITLECSQTMGHDKMYWYQQDPGMELHLIHYSYGVNSTEKGDLSSESTVSRIRTEHFPLTLESARPSHTSQYLCASSEKQGSSYNSPLHFGNGTRLTVT.